A single T cell receptor (beta chain) is shown here with its context. Method: immunoSEQ multiplex PCR; TCRdb's copy keeps in-frame clones and lacks some. Among more than 400,000 clones listed, approximately 90% were seen once. Germline V lookup: CDR1 LGHNA, CDR2 YSLEER. The CDR3 spans 16 residues. V shed 1 base and J 4 bases; nucleotides not matched to a gene: 5. The data were obtained in a study of Ad26.COV2.S vaccination and SARS-CoV-2 variants. Treatment specified: some 20 received Ad26.COV2.S at low or high dose, single or two shots; several received placebo; per-sample allocation not given. The study sampled participants on day 63 after the first vaccine or placebo injection.

The chain has TRBV4-3 and TRBJ1-2, with TRBD1 matching over 11 bases. This material consisted of peripheral blood, taken in a trial of Ad26.COV2.S vaccine versus placebo. This clonotype was obtained from a person between 18 and 59 years old who received the Ad26.COV2.S COVID-19 vaccine or a placebo. The chain's CDR3 is CASSQGGTGGFYGYTF. Written as DNA, the CDR3 is TGCGCCAGCAGCCAAGGGGGGACAGGGGGGTTCTATGGCTACACCTTC.